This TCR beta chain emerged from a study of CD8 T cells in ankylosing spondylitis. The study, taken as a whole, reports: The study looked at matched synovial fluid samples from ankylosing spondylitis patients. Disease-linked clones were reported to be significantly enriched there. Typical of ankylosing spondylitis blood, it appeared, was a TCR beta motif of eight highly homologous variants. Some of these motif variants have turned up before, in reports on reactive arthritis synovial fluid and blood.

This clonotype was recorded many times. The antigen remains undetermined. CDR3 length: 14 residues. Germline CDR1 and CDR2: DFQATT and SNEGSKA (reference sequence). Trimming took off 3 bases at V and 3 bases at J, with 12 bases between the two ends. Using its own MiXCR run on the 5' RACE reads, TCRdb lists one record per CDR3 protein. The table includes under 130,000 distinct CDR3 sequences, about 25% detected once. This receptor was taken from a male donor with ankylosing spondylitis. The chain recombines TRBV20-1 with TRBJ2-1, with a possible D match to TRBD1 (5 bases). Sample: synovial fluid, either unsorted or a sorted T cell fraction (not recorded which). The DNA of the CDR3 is TGCAGTGCTAGTTCCGGCAGGGACTACAATGAGCAGTTCTTC. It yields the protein CSASSGRDYNEQFF.